These 23 T cell receptor beta chains came from one sample sequenced in a study of early T cells in non-severe SARS-CoV-2 infection. TCRdb redid the calling of the 5' RACE reads with MiXCR, one entry per CDR3 protein. The table lists some 87,000 distinct CDR3 sequences, 9.5% to 15% of them singletons. The sequencing input was whole blood. The source of these receptors is an adult who was a healthcare worker with PCR-confirmed SARS-CoV-2 infection or an uninfected control (not recorded which).

This clonotype has just a few counts. The V call is TRBV2, the J call TRBJ2-2; D uncertain. The V end was cut by 1 base, the J end by 6 bases, with 9 bases between. The CDR3 runs 14 residues. Looked up from germline, CDR1 is SNHLY and CDR2 is FYNNEI. The CDR3 reads CASSEGFRPGELFF. The CDR3 DNA reads as TGTGCCAGCAGTGAAGGTTTTAGACCCGGGGAGCTGTTTTTT.

This clonotype showed up many times. The chain is built from TRBV25-1 and TRBJ1-1; no clear D. CDR1 MGHDK and CDR2 SYGVNS come from the germline V gene. Trimming removed 4 bases at V and 3 bases at J, with 12 bases between. The length of the CDR3 is 14 residues. The CDR3 bases are TGTGCCAGCAGTGCCAACCCCGCCTACACTGAAGCTTTCTTT. Translation: CASSANPAYTEAFF.

This clonotype was seen ten or more times. The rearrangement links TRBV27 to TRBJ1-1; unclear D gene. The CDR3 runs 12 residues. Per germline, CDR1 MNHEY and CDR2 SMNVEV (reference sequence). V was cut by 2 bases and J by 8 bases, with 9 bases left in between. The CDR3 region is CASSLRGREAFF. CDR3 sequence (DNA): TGTGCCAGCAGTTTAAGAGGGCGGGAAGCTTTCTTT.

This clonotype was detected ten times or more. The V call is TRBV29-1, the J call TRBJ2-7; D remains unclear. This CDR3 contains 12 residues. Between the trimmed V and J ends, which lost 4 bases and 4 bases, there was a span of 11 bases. Germline V gene data show CDR1 as SQVTM and CDR2 as ANQGSEA. Here the CDR3 DNA reads TGCAGCGTTGTTGGCAGTTCATACGAGCAGTACTTC. It encodes CSVVGSSYEQYF.

This clonotype was counted between two and nine times. The rearrangement links TRBV20-1 to TRBJ2-7, with 11 bases matching TRBD2. The germline V gene encodes CDR1 DFQATT and CDR2 SNEGSKA (reference sequence). CDR3 length equals 15 residues. J lost 3 bases, V lost 0 bases, and 4 bases had no gene match. The CDR3, as DNA: TGCAGTGCTAGAGACTGGGGGACTAGCGGCTACGAGCAGTACTTC. Protein: CSARDWGTSGYEQYF.

This clonotype has more than one count but fewer than ten. The rearrangement uses TRBV27 and TRBJ2-7; weak D call: TRBD2 (6 bases). This CDR3 comprises 15 residues. Germline CDR1 MNHEY, CDR2 SMNVEV (reference sequence). Trimming shortened V by 5 bases and J by 2 bases, and 16 bases separated the two germline ends. CDR3 region: CASSITASGAYEQYF. The CDR3 DNA follows: TGTGCCAGCAGTATAACGGCCTCGGGAGCCTACGAGCAGTACTTC.

This clonotype occurred a few times. The CDR3 DNA follows: TGTGCCAGCAGTTACATAGCAGTCAACACTGAAGCTTTCTTT. It is translated as CASSYIAVNTEAFF. The chain joins TRBV6-2 or TRBV6-3 to TRBJ1-1; the D is unclear. The ends were cut back, 2 bases at V and 2 bases at J, with 9 bases in the middle. Per the germline V gene, CDR1 is MNHEY and CDR2 is SVGEGT. This CDR3 comprises 14 residues.

This clonotype has just a few counts. The chain joins TRBV12-3 or TRBV12-4 to TRBJ1-6; 8 bases fit TRBD1. The V and J ends lost 7 bases and 7 bases, in that order; junction bases with no gene match: 6. The CDR3 loop spans 14 amino acids. The CDR3 loop reads CASTRGQVNSPLHF. Here the CDR3 DNA reads TGTGCCAGCACCCGGGGACAGGTGAATTCACCCCTCCACTTT.

This clonotype was detected ten times or more. The genes are TRBV20-1 and TRBJ2-7; 8 nucleotides match TRBD2. The germline V gene encodes CDR1 DFQATT and CDR2 SNEGSKA (reference sequence). The CDR3 spans 13 residues. V trimming: 4 bases; J trimming: 5 bases; junction bases outside the gene matches: 7. CDR3 DNA sequence: TGCAGTGCTACTGGACTAGCATTTCACGAGCAGTACTTC. Translation: CSATGLAFHEQYF.

This clonotype was detected ten times or more. The CDR3 DNA is TGTGCCAGCAGCATGCCCGGGACAGGGGGCGAGCAGTACTTC. This translates into CASSMPGTGGEQYF. The genes are TRBV7-8 and TRBJ2-7; TRBD1 agrees at 11 bases. CDR1 is SGHVS, CDR2 FQNEAQ, per germline. The V segment lost 5 bases and the J segment 6 bases; nucleotides outside the gene matches: 6. The length of the CDR3 is 14 residues.

In this sample, this clonotype turned up a few times. This chain links TRBV27 with TRBJ1-1; the D gene is possibly TRBD1 (6 bases). The CDR3 totals 16 residues. Trimming took 8 bases from V and 0 from J, leaving 19 bases between them. Germline V gene sequence: CDR1 MNHEY, CDR2 SMNVEV (reference sequence). For the CDR3, the DNA is TGTGCCAGCTCCTACAGGGAGACCCATATGAACACTGAAGCTTTCTTT. It is translated as CASSYRETHMNTEAFF.

The table lists this clonotype with many counts. The rearrangement joins TRBV18 to TRBJ1-1; D remains ambiguous. The germline gives CDR1 KGHSH, CDR2 LQKENI. The germline V and J ends were trimmed by 3 bases and 1 base, with 9 bases remaining between them. This CDR3 is built from 14 residues. CDR3 residues: CASSPPRGNTEAFF. DNA of the CDR3: TGTGCCAGCTCACCCCCCCGGGGGAACACTGAAGCTTTCTTT.

This clonotype appeared many times. The V call is TRBV19, the J call TRBJ2-4, with TRBD2 matching over 11 bases. This CDR3 region has 18 residues. The V gene end was trimmed by 7 bases and the J gene end by 1 base; junction bases not matched to a gene: 12. CDR1 is LNHDA and CDR2 is SQIVND in the germline V gene (reference sequence). The CDR3 nucleotides are TGTGCCAGTATCTCTGGGCTAGCGGGAGGAATTGCCAAAAACATTCAGTACTTC. This gives the protein CASISGLAGGIAKNIQYF.

This clonotype was seen a handful of times. As DNA, the CDR3 is TGTGCCAGCAGTCTCGTCTACATGGGAGGTAACTATGGCTACACCTTC. Translation: CASSLVYMGGNYGYTF. The chain employs TRBV6-2 or TRBV6-3 and TRBJ1-2, with D hard to call. The CDR3 runs to 16 residues. The germline V gene has CDR1 MNHEY and CDR2 SVGEGT. Trimming cost V 5 bases and J 1 base, with 17 bases left between them.

This clonotype was seen ten or more times. The CDR3 DNA follows: TGTGCCACCAGTGATTCAAGGGCGGAATACCCCTACAATGAGCAGTTCTTC. It yields the protein CATSDSRAEYPYNEQFF. The chain has TRBV24-1 and TRBJ2-1, with unresolved D. Trimming stripped 2 bases from V and 2 bases from J, with 15 bases between. The CDR3 length is 17 residues. CDR1 is KGHDR, CDR2 SFDVKD, per germline.

J is TRBJ1-1 and V is TRBV6-2 or TRBV6-3; TRBD1 matches 9 bases. The CDR3 consists of 14 residues. CDR1 and CDR2 from the germline V gene are MNHEY and SVGEGT. Losses at the gene ends were 7 bases for V and 5 bases for J; bases not matched to a gene: 8. The CDR3 spells CASTSQGARTEAFF. Here the CDR3 DNA reads TGTGCCAGCACCTCACAGGGGGCGAGGACTGAAGCTTTCTTT.

This clonotype came up a few times. The J gene is TRBJ1-1, the V gene TRBV6-1, with D uncertain. Trimming took 2 bases from V and 11 from J, leaving 12 bases between them. Germline V gene lookup returns CDR1 MNHNS and CDR2 SASEGT. The CDR3 spans 12 residues. CDR3 bases: TGTGCCAGCAGTGAAACTGGAAGGCATGCTTTCTTT. It yields the protein CASSETGRHAFF.

This rearrangement joins TRBV11-2 to TRBJ2-5, with D unresolved. Trimming took off 5 bases at V and 2 bases at J, with 15 bases between the two ends. Germline V gene lookup returns CDR1 SGHAT and CDR2 FQNNGV. This CDR3 has 15 residues. As DNA, the CDR3 is TGTGCCAGCAGCAATAACTCCTGGGCACAAGAGACCCAGTACTTC. It translates to CASSNNSWAQETQYF.

This clonotype showed up many times. This sequence joins TRBV10-1 and TRBJ2-2; 7 bases align to TRBD2. J gave up 2 bases and V 6 bases, and 3 bases lay outside the gene matches. This CDR3 region has 14 residues. The germline gives CDR1 WNHNN, CDR2 SYGVQD (reference sequence). The CDR3 region is CASRSGTNTGELFF. CDR3 sequence (DNA): TGCGCCAGCAGGAGCGGGACCAACACCGGGGAGCTGTTTTTT.

CDR3 DNA sequence: TGTGCCAGCATCCCTAACCCTTTTGACATTTTCTATGGCTACACCTTC. It translates to CASIPNPFDIFYGYTF. The V and J genes are TRBV5-6 and TRBJ1-2; no reliable D call. V was cut by 6 bases and J by 4 bases, with 22 bases left in between. CDR3 length equals 16 residues. CDR1 is SGHDT and CDR2 is YYEEEE in the germline V gene.

Ten or more counts support this clonotype. The chain combines TRBV7-8 with TRBJ2-6; D is unresolved. The CDR3 has 14 amino acids. Trimming removed 2 bases from V and 4 bases from J, with 6 bases in between. Germline loops: CDR1 SGHVS, CDR2 FQNEAQ. The CDR3, as DNA: TGTGCCAGCAGCTTATCAGCCGGGGCCAACGTCCTGACTTTC. This encodes CASSLSAGANVLTF. Based on the CDR3 plus reference TRBV7-8 and TRBJ2-6, the full variable domain is GAGVSQSPRYKVAKRGQDVALRCDPISGHVSLFWYQQALGQGPEFLTYFQNEAQLDKSGLPSDRFFAERPEGSVSTLKIQRTQQEDSAVYLCASSLSAGANVLTFGAGSRLTVL.

This clonotype was picked up many times. The V call is TRBV29-1, the J call TRBJ2-3; 8 bases fit TRBD2. CDR1 is SQVTM and CDR2 is ANQGSEA in the germline V gene. V dropped 6 bases and J dropped 2; count of bases not matched to a gene: 4. The CDR3 extends over 13 amino acids. The CDR3 reads CSVGGRNTDTQYF. In DNA form, the CDR3 reads TGCAGCGTGGGCGGGAGGAACACAGATACGCAGTATTTT.

The J gene is TRBJ1-5, the V gene TRBV6-6; 7 nucleotides align to TRBD1. J was trimmed by 5 bases and V by 2 bases; bases with no gene match: 0. This CDR3 region has 13 residues. The germline CDR1 and CDR2 sequences are MNHNY and SVGAGI (reference sequence). This CDR3 reads CASSYGTDQPQHF. The CDR3 nucleotides read TGTGCCAGCAGTTACGGGACAGATCAGCCCCAGCATTTT.